This T cell receptor (beta chain) derives from a study of T cells after yellow fever vaccination. Study results and caveats: Among primary-vaccination clones, most reappeared after the booster, at almost 98% for CD4 and around 91% for CD8. Secondary responses were weaker yet peaked faster, day 5 versus 15.

As TCR cDNA was made by 5'RACE template switching, a universal primer site and UMIs were added. MiXCR was run by TCRdb on the 5' RACE reads, yielding one entry per CDR3 protein. The table lists around 27,000 distinct CDR3 sequences, about 4.6% of them singletons, with approximately 45% in the top ten. Germline V lookup: CDR1 SEHNR, CDR2 FQNEAQ (reference sequence). The CDR3 extends over 14 amino acids. The V gene end was trimmed by 5 bases and the J gene end by 10 bases; junction bases not matched to a gene: 10. Ten or more counts support this clonotype. Its antigen is currently unknown. This clonotype was sampled from a man aged 25-45 years who received the YFV17D yellow fever vaccine. This rearrangement joins TRBV7-9 to TRBJ2-1; TRBD2 agrees at 8 bases. Sequencing used CD8+ T cells sorted from PBMCs, obtained 5 days after the yellow fever booster vaccination. The CDR3 spells CASSPNPRTSEQFF. CDR3 sequence (DNA): TGTGCCAGCAGCCCGAATCCACGGACTAGCGAGCAGTTCTTC.